A selection of T cell receptor beta chains follows, all from one sample in a study of Graves' ophthalmopathy and Graves' hyperthyroidism. Each CDR3 protein gets one entry after TCRdb re-called the multiplex PCR reads with MiXCR. The table lists some 390,000 distinct CDR3 sequences, around 19% of them singletons. The sequenced sample consisted of peripheral blood. The receptor set was obtained from a woman aged 18-29 years with Graves' ophthalmopathy. The CDR3 runs from the conserved cysteine through the conserved F or W. Each record gives: clone size, D gene, CDR3 length, V gene, J gene, CDR3 protein, CDR3 DNA. D genes are given only for firm matches. Rows give clone size only sometimes, using once, few, many, or a class for an expanded clone.

clone size: many; D gene: TRBD1; CDR3 length: 15; V gene: TRBV7-8; J gene: TRBJ1-5; CDR3 protein: CASSDRGFGDQPQHF; CDR3 DNA: TGTGCCAGCAGTGACAGGGGATTCGGGGATCAGCCCCAGCATTTT
clone size: -; D gene: TRBD1; CDR3 length: 13; V gene: TRBV25-1; J gene: TRBJ1-2; CDR3 protein: CASRSQGADGYTF; CDR3 DNA: TGTGCCAGCAGGTCGCAGGGGGCGGACGGCTACACCTTC
clone size: many; D gene: -; CDR3 length: 14; V gene: TRBV20-1; J gene: TRBJ2-7; CDR3 protein: CSARDLASDHEQYF; CDR3 DNA: TGCAGTGCTAGAGATCTAGCGAGCGACCACGAGCAGTACTTC
clone size: many; D gene: TRBD1; CDR3 length: 19; V gene: TRBV28; J gene: TRBJ2-7; CDR3 protein: CASSFSSDRGFLLSYEQYF; CDR3 DNA: TGTGCCAGCAGTTTTTCCTCGGACAGGGGGTTCCTCCTCTCCTACGAGCAGTACTTC
clone size: many; D gene: -; CDR3 length: 17; V gene: TRBV6-1; J gene: TRBJ1-5; CDR3 protein: CASSQMGMGTAHQPQHF; CDR3 DNA: TGTGCCAGCAGTCAAATGGGTATGGGGACCGCTCATCAGCCCCAGCATTTT
clone size: -; D gene: -; CDR3 length: 14; V gene: TRBV28; J gene: TRBJ1-6; CDR3 protein: CASTLAGVGSPLHF; CDR3 DNA: TGTGCCAGCACCCTGGCAGGGGTCGGATCACCCCTCCACTTT
clone size: many; D gene: -; CDR3 length: 15; V gene: TRBV4-3; J gene: TRBJ2-4; CDR3 protein: CASSQEAGLVNIQYF; CDR3 DNA: TGCGCCAGCAGCCAAGAAGCAGGGCTGGTAAACATTCAGTACTTC
clone size: many; D gene: -; CDR3 length: 12; V gene: TRBV28; J gene: TRBJ2-7; CDR3 protein: CASKDTTYEQYF; CDR3 DNA: TGTGCCAGCAAGGACACCACCTACGAGCAGTACTTC
clone size: many; D gene: -; CDR3 length: 14; V gene: TRBV5-1; J gene: TRBJ1-1; CDR3 protein: CASSLDTLNTEAFF; CDR3 DNA: TGCGCCAGCAGCCTGGACACTTTGAACACTGAAGCTTTCTTT
clone size: many; D gene: TRBD2; CDR3 length: 15; V gene: TRBV6-2/TRBV6-3; J gene: TRBJ2-5; CDR3 protein: CASSTGLAARGTQYF; CDR3 DNA: TGTGCCAGCAGTACCGGACTAGCGGCGCGGGGGACCCAGTACTTC
clone size: many; D gene: TRBD2; CDR3 length: 15; V gene: TRBV6-2/TRBV6-3; J gene: TRBJ2-2; CDR3 protein: CASLPLAGNTGELFF; CDR3 DNA: TGTGCCAGCCTCCCCCTAGCGGGTAACACCGGGGAGCTGTTTTTT
clone size: -; D gene: -; CDR3 length: 16; V gene: TRBV6-1; J gene: TRBJ2-7; CDR3 protein: CATSDGGGGLSYEQYF; CDR3 DNA: TGTGCCACCTCAGATGGGGGGGGGGGCTTATCCTACGAGCAGTACTTC
clone size: many; D gene: -; CDR3 length: 15; V gene: TRBV9; J gene: TRBJ1-2; CDR3 protein: CASSASGGGNYGYTF; CDR3 DNA: TGTGCCAGCAGCGCCTCCGGGGGTGGGAACTATGGCTACACCTTC
clone size: many; D gene: -; CDR3 length: 12; V gene: TRBV6-1; J gene: TRBJ1-5; CDR3 protein: CASSVRDQPQHF; CDR3 DNA: TGTGCCAGCAGTGTAAGAGACCAGCCCCAGCATTTT
clone size: many; D gene: TRBD2; CDR3 length: 15; V gene: TRBV12-3/TRBV12-4; J gene: TRBJ2-7; CDR3 protein: CASRGGLAGYGEQYF; CDR3 DNA: TGTGCCAGCAGGGGAGGACTAGCGGGATACGGCGAGCAGTACTTC
clone size: many; D gene: TRBD2; CDR3 length: 16; V gene: TRBV6-1; J gene: TRBJ2-7; CDR3 protein: CASSPSSTSGRREQYF; CDR3 DNA: TGTGCCAGCAGTCCATCCTCAACTAGCGGGAGACGCGAGCAGTACTTC
clone size: few; D gene: -; CDR3 length: 14; V gene: TRBV28; J gene: TRBJ1-1; CDR3 protein: CASSRLAGVTEAFF; CDR3 DNA: TGTGCCAGCAGTCGACTTGCAGGGGTGACTGAAGCTTTCTTT
clone size: -; D gene: -; CDR3 length: 15; V gene: TRBV28; J gene: TRBJ2-7; CDR3 protein: CASSRMGASSYEQYF; CDR3 DNA: TGTGCCAGCAGTAGGATGGGGGCCAGCTCCTACGAGCAGTACTTC
clone size: many; D gene: -; CDR3 length: 14; V gene: TRBV19; J gene: TRBJ2-7; CDR3 protein: CASSHGGSYYEQYF; CDR3 DNA: TGTGCCAGTAGCCACGGGGGCAGTTACTACGAGCAGTACTTC
clone size: few; D gene: -; CDR3 length: 18; V gene: TRBV3-1; J gene: TRBJ1-1; CDR3 protein: CASSRRPGTSTLNTEAFF; CDR3 DNA: TGTGCCAGCAGCCGCAGACCAGGGACCTCTACCTTGAACACTGAAGCTTTCTTT
clone size: -; D gene: -; CDR3 length: 11; V gene: TRBV12-3/TRBV12-4; J gene: TRBJ2-7; CDR3 protein: CASSRTMEQYF; CDR3 DNA: TGTGCCAGCAGTCGGACGATGGAGCAGTACTTC
clone size: many; D gene: -; CDR3 length: 13; V gene: TRBV24-1; J gene: TRBJ1-2; CDR3 protein: CATSDTTGFGYTF; CDR3 DNA: TGTGCCACCAGTGACACAACGGGGTTTGGCTACACCTTC
clone size: many; D gene: TRBD1; CDR3 length: 18; V gene: TRBV10-3; J gene: TRBJ1-2; CDR3 protein: CAISESSGRDRRNYGYTF; CDR3 DNA: TGTGCCATCAGTGAGTCCTCGGGTCGGGACAGGCGCAACTATGGCTACACCTTC
clone size: many; D gene: -; CDR3 length: 10; V gene: TRBV29-1; J gene: TRBJ2-5; CDR3 protein: CSVHLETQYF; CDR3 DNA: TGCAGCGTCCACCTAGAGACCCAGTACTTC
clone size: many; D gene: -; CDR3 length: 13; V gene: TRBV7-9; J gene: TRBJ1-1; CDR3 protein: CASSSLRGTEAFF; CDR3 DNA: TGTGCCAGCAGCTCCCTGCGGGGCACTGAAGCTTTCTTT
clone size: once; D gene: TRBD1; CDR3 length: 17; V gene: TRBV12-3/TRBV12-4; J gene: TRBJ1-1; CDR3 protein: CASSFGTGAGMNTEAFF; CDR3 DNA: TGTGCCAGCAGTTTCGGGACAGGGGCCGGTATGAACACTGAAGCTTTCTTT
clone size: many; D gene: -; CDR3 length: 14; V gene: TRBV20-1; J gene: TRBJ2-7; CDR3 protein: CSARDIVYVDEQYF; CDR3 DNA: TGCAGTGCTCGGGACATAGTGTACGTCGACGAGCAGTACTTC
clone size: many; D gene: -; CDR3 length: 17; V gene: TRBV11-2; J gene: TRBJ1-1; CDR3 protein: CASSLGGPLTMNTEAFF; CDR3 DNA: TGTGCCAGCAGCTTAGGTGGACCCTTAACTATGAACACTGAAGCTTTCTTT
clone size: -; D gene: -; CDR3 length: 11; V gene: TRBV7-9; J gene: TRBJ2-5; CDR3 protein: CAIRSQETQYF; CDR3 DNA: TGTGCCATAAGAAGCCAAGAGACCCAGTACTTC
clone size: many; D gene: TRBD1; CDR3 length: 15; V gene: TRBV30; J gene: TRBJ1-1; CDR3 protein: CAWSVLGTGNTEAFF; CDR3 DNA: TGTGCCTGGAGTGTACTAGGGACAGGGAACACTGAAGCTTTCTTT
clone size: many; D gene: -; CDR3 length: 14; V gene: TRBV12-3/TRBV12-4; J gene: TRBJ1-6; CDR3 protein: CASRRPPYNSPLHF; CDR3 DNA: TGTGCCAGCAGAAGACCCCCCTATAATTCACCCCTCCACTTT
clone size: many; D gene: -; CDR3 length: 15; V gene: TRBV7-2; J gene: TRBJ1-1; CDR3 protein: CASSYPRTINTEAFF; CDR3 DNA: TGTGCCAGCAGCTACCCCCGGACAATTAACACTGAAGCTTTCTTT
clone size: many; D gene: -; CDR3 length: 15; V gene: TRBV6-2/TRBV6-3; J gene: TRBJ2-7; CDR3 protein: CASRRDRTRSYEQYF; CDR3 DNA: TGTGCCAGCAGGAGAGACAGGACCCGCTCCTACGAGCAGTACTTC
clone size: many; D gene: -; CDR3 length: 14; V gene: TRBV10-3; J gene: TRBJ1-1; CDR3 protein: CAIGRGGGSTEAFF; CDR3 DNA: TGTGCCATCGGGCGCGGTGGGGGATCGACTGAAGCTTTCTTT
clone size: many; D gene: -; CDR3 length: 16; V gene: TRBV6-2/TRBV6-3; J gene: TRBJ2-7; CDR3 protein: CASRMIQGKGSYEQYF; CDR3 DNA: TGTGCCAGCAGGATGATACAGGGAAAGGGGTCCTACGAGCAGTACTTC
clone size: many; D gene: -; CDR3 length: 16; V gene: TRBV4-3; J gene: TRBJ2-2; CDR3 protein: CASSQDSTGRGGELFF; CDR3 DNA: TGCGCCAGCAGCCAAGATAGCACTGGGAGAGGCGGGGAGCTGTTTTTT
clone size: many; D gene: TRBD1; CDR3 length: 15; V gene: TRBV6-1; J gene: TRBJ1-1; CDR3 protein: CASSPWTGVGTEAFF; CDR3 DNA: TGTGCCAGCAGTCCATGGACAGGGGTGGGGACTGAAGCTTTCTTT
clone size: many; D gene: TRBD1; CDR3 length: 15; V gene: TRBV28; J gene: TRBJ2-7; CDR3 protein: CASSGIRDRDYEQYF; CDR3 DNA: TGTGCCAGCAGTGGCATCCGGGACAGGGACTACGAGCAGTACTTC
clone size: many; D gene: TRBD1; CDR3 length: 15; V gene: TRBV2; J gene: TRBJ1-1; CDR3 protein: CASSIQDRVNTEAFF; CDR3 DNA: TGTGCCAGCAGTATCCAGGACAGGGTGAACACTGAAGCTTTCTTT
clone size: many; D gene: TRBD1; CDR3 length: 18; V gene: TRBV12-3/TRBV12-4; J gene: TRBJ2-6; CDR3 protein: CASRFPGQDFSGANVLTF; CDR3 DNA: TGTGCCAGCAGATTTCCGGGACAGGATTTTTCTGGGGCCAACGTCCTGACTTTC
clone size: -; D gene: -; CDR3 length: 15; V gene: TRBV6-5; J gene: TRBJ2-7; CDR3 protein: CASSYRDQPLYEQYF; CDR3 DNA: TGTGCCAGCAGTTACAGGGACCAGCCCCTCTACGAGCAGTACTTC
clone size: many; D gene: TRBD2; CDR3 length: 16; V gene: TRBV28; J gene: TRBJ2-5; CDR3 protein: CASSFRTSGGSETQYF; CDR3 DNA: TGTGCCAGCAGTTTCCGGACTAGCGGGGGGTCAGAGACCCAGTACTTC
clone size: many; D gene: -; CDR3 length: 13; V gene: TRBV20-1; J gene: TRBJ2-7; CDR3 protein: CSATRGPRYEQYF; CDR3 DNA: TGCAGTGCGACCCGAGGTCCAAGGTACGAGCAGTACTTC
clone size: -; D gene: -; CDR3 length: 16; V gene: TRBV6-5; J gene: TRBJ2-7; CDR3 protein: CASSYSYRRSSYEQYF; CDR3 DNA: TGTGCCAGCAGTTACTCTTACAGGAGGAGCTCCTACGAGCAGTACTTC
clone size: many; D gene: -; CDR3 length: 16; V gene: TRBV12-3/TRBV12-4; J gene: TRBJ2-5; CDR3 protein: CASSLAGYRVQETQYF; CDR3 DNA: TGTGCCAGCAGTTTAGCGGGGTACAGGGTCCAAGAGACCCAGTACTTC
clone size: few; D gene: -; CDR3 length: 11; V gene: TRBV30; J gene: TRBJ1-1; CDR3 protein: CAWTGEAEAFF; CDR3 DNA: TGTGCCTGGACTGGGGAGGCTGAAGCTTTCTTT
clone size: many; D gene: TRBD2; CDR3 length: 14; V gene: TRBV12-3/TRBV12-4; J gene: TRBJ2-7; CDR3 protein: CASTVLAGAYEQYF; CDR3 DNA: TGTGCCAGCACCGTTCTAGCGGGGGCCTACGAGCAGTACTTC
clone size: many; D gene: TRBD1; CDR3 length: 15; V gene: TRBV28; J gene: TRBJ2-7; CDR3 protein: CASSPQTGGHYEQYF; CDR3 DNA: TGTGCCAGCAGTCCACAAACAGGGGGACACTACGAGCAGTACTTC
clone size: many; D gene: -; CDR3 length: 13; V gene: TRBV29-1; J gene: TRBJ1-2; CDR3 protein: CSAEGGHRYGYTF; CDR3 DNA: TGCAGCGCAGAAGGAGGGCATCGGTATGGCTACACCTTC
clone size: few; D gene: -; CDR3 length: 18; V gene: TRBV20-1; J gene: TRBJ2-3; CDR3 protein: CSAPLSLLPLASTDTQYF; CDR3 DNA: TGCAGTGCACCCCTTTCTCTATTGCCTTTAGCTAGCACAGATACGCAGTATTTT
clone size: many; D gene: -; CDR3 length: 15; V gene: TRBV6-2/TRBV6-3; J gene: TRBJ2-7; CDR3 protein: CASTPWTAIAYEQYF; CDR3 DNA: TGTGCCAGCACCCCTTGGACAGCAATAGCCTACGAGCAGTACTTC
clone size: many; D gene: TRBD1; CDR3 length: 15; V gene: TRBV6-1; J gene: TRBJ1-1; CDR3 protein: CASSEGTGEHTEAFF; CDR3 DNA: TGTGCCAGCAGTGAAGGGACAGGGGAACACACTGAAGCTTTCTTT
clone size: many; D gene: -; CDR3 length: 16; V gene: TRBV6-2/TRBV6-3; J gene: TRBJ1-5; CDR3 protein: CASSYSWGAKDQPQHF; CDR3 DNA: TGTGCCAGCAGTTACTCCTGGGGGGCAAAAGATCAGCCCCAGCATTTT
clone size: many; D gene: -; CDR3 length: 14; V gene: TRBV12-3/TRBV12-4; J gene: TRBJ1-3; CDR3 protein: CASSWAGAGNTIYF; CDR3 DNA: TGTGCCAGCAGTTGGGCGGGGGCTGGAAACACCATATATTTT
clone size: many; D gene: TRBD2; CDR3 length: 16; V gene: TRBV29-1; J gene: TRBJ2-7; CDR3 protein: CSVEGVASGSSYEQYF; CDR3 DNA: TGCAGCGTTGAAGGGGTCGCTAGCGGGAGCTCCTACGAGCAGTACTTC
clone size: many; D gene: -; CDR3 length: 14; V gene: TRBV9; J gene: TRBJ2-3; CDR3 protein: CASGKTASTDTQYF; CDR3 DNA: TGTGCCAGCGGAAAGACGGCTAGCACAGATACGCAGTATTTT